This T cell receptor beta chain was documented in a study of T-cell reconstitution after alpha-beta-depleted transplantation in children. Study-level results: Approximately two months post-transplant, alpha-beta T cells reportedly originated from several hundred expanded graft clones. TCRbeta diversity was high at day 60 in some patients (a result of surviving recipient T cells and thymic progenitors). A year post-transplant, T-cell counts and diversity derived mostly from newly produced T cells.

Unique molecular identifiers were used to barcode this TCRbeta library. TCRdb called the PCR reads again in MiXCR, with one record for every CDR3 protein. Altogether about 230,000 distinct CDR3 sequences are present, about a tenth being singletons, with the ten largest covering roughly 30%. Germline V gene lookup returns CDR1 DFQATT and CDR2 SNEGSKA (reference sequence). CDR3 length: 13 amino acids. Trimming took off 7 bases at V and 0 bases at J, with 10 bases between the two ends. At least ten counts were recorded for this clonotype. The antigen is not known. The sample in question was PBMCs, obtained before TCRalphabeta/CD19-depleted stem cell transplant. The rearrangement joins TRBV20-1 to TRBJ2-4, with TRBD2 as a possible D gene (6 bases). This TCR was sampled from a child under two years old with acute myeloid leukemia, due to receive a stem cell transplant. The CDR3 reads CSVSGLAKNIQYF. The CDR3 DNA is TGCAGTGTAAGCGGGTTAGCCAAAAACATTCAGTACTTC.